This T cell receptor beta chain was sequenced in a study of PD-1 blockade in classical Hodgkin lymphoma. Findings and limits, study-wide: What drove the repertoire differences, possibly disease activity or prior therapy, has not been defined. As was reported, newly diagnosed patients showed lower baseline TCR diversity than healthy donors did.

Germline V lookup: CDR1 WSHSY, CDR2 SAAADI. The junction had 5 bases not matched to a gene; V was cut back by 4 bases and J by 9 bases. This CDR3 is 14 amino acids long. Sequencing used immunoSEQ multiplex PCR; TCRdb keeps in-frame clones, though not all of them. This sample has around 17,000 clones, with roughly four fifths found just once. As regards this clone: The antigen remains unidentified.

The time point was: newly diagnosed, previously untreated cHL patient sample. The comparison group had newly diagnosed, previously untreated classical Hodgkin lymphoma. Sequenced: peripheral blood mononuclear cells (PBMCs). This sequence was found in a human donor with classical Hodgkin lymphoma. The chain links TRBV10-2 to TRBJ2-1; 11 bases are shared with TRBD2. In DNA form, the CDR3 reads TGCGCCAGCAGTGTACTAGCGGGAGTGGGTGAGCAGTTCTTC. Encoded protein: CASSVLAGVGEQFF.